This is a list of T cell receptor beta chains from one sample in a study of blood T cell repertoires in COVID-19. The method was immunoSEQ multiplex PCR; TCRdb's version includes in-frame clones alone and lacks a portion of them. The repertoire holds roughly 62,000 clones, with over 75% as singletons. Sequencing was carried out using peripheral blood. The source is a man aged 55 to 70 with acute or convalescent COVID-19. Each CDR3 is given with its conserved first and last residue. D genes are given only for firm matches. A row's size may be missing; if present it is once, few, many or a size class.

D gene,V gene,clone size,J gene,CDR3 protein,CDR3 DNA
NA,TRBV14,NA,TRBJ2-7,CASSQYVAGGSYEQYF,TGTGCCAGCAGCCAATACGTGGCCGGAGGCTCCTACGAGCAGTACTTC
NA,TRBV5-1,NA,TRBJ1-3,CASSLGADGNTIYF,TGCGCCAGCAGCTTGGGGGCTGATGGAAACACCATATATTTT
NA,TRBV12-3/TRBV12-4,NA,TRBJ1-6,CASSGQNSPLHF,TGTGCCAGCAGTGGACAGAATTCACCCCTCCACTTT
NA,TRBV12-3/TRBV12-4,once,TRBJ2-1,CASTPDYHNEQFF,TGTGCCAGCACCCCGGACTACCACAATGAGCAGTTCTTC
TRBD2,TRBV19,NA,TRBJ2-3,CASSETSESTDTQYF,TGTGCCAGTAGTGAGACTAGCGAGAGCACAGATACGCAGTATTTT
NA,TRBV2,NA,TRBJ1-2,CASSWDTRGYTF,TGTGCCAGCAGTTGGGACACCCGCGGCTACACCTTC
NA,TRBV19,few,TRBJ1-5,CASSIPRQVNNQPQHF,TGTGCCAGTAGTATACCCAGACAGGTCAACAATCAGCCCCAGCATTTT
NA,TRBV21-1,NA,TRBJ2-7,CASSGHGTGFYEQYF,TGTGCCAGCAGCGGGCACGGGACAGGGTTCTACGAGCAGTACTTC
TRBD1,TRBV4-1,NA,TRBJ1-6,CASSQTGLNSPLHF,TGCGCCAGCAGCCAGACAGGGTTGAATTCACCCCTCCACTTT
NA,TRBV19,few,TRBJ1-2,CASSPIPGGYTF,TGTGCCAGTAGCCCTATCCCGGGTGGCTACACCTTC
TRBD1,TRBV29-1,medium-sized,TRBJ1-2,CSVDRGPLF,TGCAGCGTGGACAGGGGGCCCTTATTC
TRBD2,TRBV7-8,NA,TRBJ2-1,CASSKSGRANEQFF,TGTGCCAGCAGCAAGAGCGGGAGGGCCAATGAGCAGTTCTTC
NA,TRBV5-1,NA,TRBJ2-3,CASSSTDTQYF,TGCGCCAGCTCGAGCACAGATACGCAGTATTTT
NA,TRBV13,NA,TRBJ1-5,CASSYGGKPQHF,TGTGCCAGCAGCTACGGGGGGAAGCCCCAGCATTTT